The present entry profiles one T cell receptor (beta chain) with its context. These data originate in a study of blood T cell repertoires in COVID-19. Study-level information: There were acute and convalescent COVID-19 samples, and they came from the United States, Italy and Spain.

Profiling relied on immunoSEQ multiplex PCR, and the TCRdb table lists in-frame clones only, not all of them. Among a few hundred thousand clones listed, 90% were seen once. The specimen was PBMCs or T cells enriched from blood (not recorded which). The receptor's source is a man younger than 35 who had recovered from COVID-19.

The CDR3 coding sequence is TGCAGCGTTGAAAGGGCAGGGGATGCGACAGATACGCAGTATTTT. Its translation is CSVERAGDATDTQYF. This chain links TRBV29-1 with TRBJ2-3; the D gene is possibly TRBD1 (6 bases). Germline values: CDR1 SQVTM, CDR2 ANQGSEA. The CDR3 totals 15 residues. V dropped 2 bases and J dropped 3 bases, with 15 bases sitting between them.